Below, 27 T cell receptor beta chains from the same sample are listed, as sequenced in a study of cytomegalovirus exposure and HLA in healthy donors. The PCR employed 60 Vbeta primers together with 13 Jbeta primers. Profiled with immunoSEQ multiplex PCR; TCRdb holds only in-frame clones, not every one. Of 150,000 to 180,000 clones listed, over 70% were seen once; the top ten hold around 13%. Sequenced material: PBMCs. The receptors here all came from a man aged 25 to 45 in good health and CMV-seropositive.

This chain uses TRBV19 with TRBJ1-2; D remains unclear. Germline V gene sequence: CDR1 LNHDA, CDR2 SQIVND (reference sequence). This CDR3 has 13 amino acids. Trimming stripped 6 bases from V and 5 bases from J, with 13 bases between. In DNA, the CDR3 is TGTGCCAGTAGCCTGGTCAGCGGGTATGGCTACACCTTC. It translates to CASSLVSGYGYTF.

The rearrangement uses TRBV7-3 and TRBJ2-7; 9 bases fit TRBD1. Germline V gives CDR1 SGHTA, CDR2 FQGTGA. The CDR3 is made up of 15 amino acids. V dropped 5 bases and J dropped 3; count of bases not matched to a gene: 8. As DNA, the CDR3 is TGTGCCAGCAGCCCGTCGGGGACAGGGATCTACGAGCAGTACTTC. This sequence encodes CASSPSGTGIYEQYF.

The chain joins TRBV21-1 to TRBJ2-1; the DNA was not compared with TRBD2, the D call given in the table. TRBV21-1 is annotated as a pseudogene. This CDR3 comprises 17 residues. For the CDR3, the DNA is TGTGCCAGCAGCAACGAGGGACTAGCCGTTAATGCGGGTGAGCAGTTCTTC. Translated: CASSNEGLAVNAGEQFF.

The V call is TRBV15, the J call TRBJ2-2; TRBD1 aligns across 7 bases. The CDR3 spans 17 residues. Germline CDR1 is LNHNV and CDR2 is YYDKDF (reference sequence). V was pared by 0 bases and J by 1 base, with 5 bases of the junction left unmatched. CDR3 in DNA: TGTGCCACCAGCAGAGAAGAGGGGGCCCGGAACACCGGGGAGCTGTTTTTT. It yields the protein CATSREEGARNTGELFF. The full variable domain, rest sourced from reference TRBV15 and TRBJ2-2, is DAMVIQNPRYQVTQFGKPVTLSCSQTLNHNVMYWYQQKSSQAPKLLFHYYDKDFNNEADTPDNFQSRRPNTSFCFLDIRSPGLGDTAMYLCATSREEGARNTGELFFGEGSRLTVL.

This sequence joins TRBV6-5 and TRBJ2-3, with D hard to call. Germline CDR1 MNHEY, CDR2 SVGAGI. V lost 4 bases, J lost 0 bases, and 14 bases lay in between. The CDR3 runs 16 residues. The CDR3 spells CASSSLPARSTDTQYF. In DNA, the CDR3 is TGTGCCAGCAGTTCCCTGCCGGCTAGAAGCACAGATACGCAGTATTTT.

The chain carries TRBV11-2 and TRBJ2-1; 10 bases align to TRBD2. Germline lookup yields CDR1 SGHAT and CDR2 FQNNGV. V trimming: 2 bases; J trimming: 10 bases; junction bases outside the gene matches: 8. CDR3 size: 15 residues. The CDR3 DNA reads TGTGCCAGCAGCTTACTGCCTAGCGGGAGCAGCGAGCAGTTCTTC. As protein: CASSLLPSGSSEQFF. The whole variable domain, filled in from reference TRBV11-2 and TRBJ2-1, reads EAGVAQSPRYKIIEKRQSVAFWCNPISGHATLYWYQQILGQGPKLLIQFQNNGVVDDSQLPKDRFSAERLKGVDSTLKIQPAKLEDSAVYLCASSLLPSGSSEQFFGPGTRLTVL.

In DNA form, the CDR3 reads TGTGCCAGCAGCCAAGGACTAGCGGGAGTGGGGTACACCGGGGAGCTGTTTTTT. Its protein is CASSQGLAGVGYTGELFF. The rearrangement links TRBV5-6 to TRBJ2-2; 13 nucleotides line up with TRBD2. Germline CDR1 is SGHDT and CDR2 is YYEEEE. J gave up 3 bases and V 4 bases, and 9 bases lay outside the gene matches. There are 18 residues in the CDR3. The full variable domain, in which reference TRBV5-6 and TRBJ2-2 provide the parts outside the CDR3, is DAGVTQSPTHLIKTRGQQVTLRCSPKSGHDTVSWYQQALGQGPQFIFQYYEEEERQRGNFPDRFSGHQFPNYSSELNVNALLLGDSALYLCASSQGLAGVGYTGELFFGEGSRLTVL.

This chain links TRBV6-6 with TRBJ2-7; perhaps TRBD2 as D (6 bases). Trimming cost V 5 bases and J 2 bases, with 13 bases left between them. Germline V lookup: CDR1 MNHNY, CDR2 SVGAGI (reference sequence). The CDR3 runs to 14 residues. The CDR3 sequence: CASSIIAATYEQYF. CDR3 nucleotides: TGTGCCAGCAGTATTATAGCGGCTACCTACGAGCAGTACTTC.

A single count supports this clone. V and J are TRBV6-4 and TRBJ1-2; D is possibly TRBD1 (6 bases). V gave up 3 bases and J gave up 14 bases, with 16 bases separating them. The V gene's germline CDR1 is MRHNA and CDR2 SNTAGT. The CDR3 contains 12 residues. This CDR3 reads CASSEDRLEATF. DNA for the CDR3: TGTGCCAGCAGTGAGGACAGACTCGAGGCAACCTTC.

This chain uses TRBV13 with TRBJ2-3; 8 positions match TRBD2. The junction had 5 bases not matched to a gene; V was cut back by 1 base and J by 5 bases. CDR1 is PRHDT and CDR2 is FYEKMQ in the germline V gene (reference sequence). The CDR3 sequence is 15 residues long. In DNA, the CDR3 is TGTGCCAGCAGCTTAGTTAGCGGGAATAGAGATACGCAGTATTTT. Amino acids: CASSLVSGNRDTQYF.

This clone came up many times. The rearrangement links TRBV29-1 to TRBJ2-7; tentatively, D is TRBD2 (7 bases). CDR3 length: 13 amino acids. Trimming took 7 bases from V and 5 from J, leaving 18 bases between them. Germline-derived CDR1 and CDR2 are SQVTM and ANQGSEA. Written as DNA, the CDR3 is TGCAGCGCCAGGGGCGGGAGAAGCGACGAGCAGTACTTC. Translation gives CSARGGRSDEQYF.

A single count supports this clone. This rearrangement joins TRBV5-1 to TRBJ1-1, with TRBD1 matching over 10 bases. The CDR3 sequence is 18 residues long. Germline values: CDR1 SGHRS, CDR2 YFSETQ. Germline trimming cut 3 bases from V and 1 base from J; bases unmatched to any gene: 12. The DNA for the CDR3 is TGCGCCAGCAGCTCTCACCGGGACAGGGGAAATAAGAACACTGAAGCTTTCTTT. Encoded protein: CASSSHRDRGNKNTEAFF.

The chain links TRBV18 to TRBJ1-1; D is perhaps TRBD1 (5 bases). Trimming removed 4 bases from V and 0 bases from J, with 15 bases in between. Looked up from germline, CDR1 is KGHSH and CDR2 is LQKENI. The CDR3 has 16 residues. The CDR3 bases are TGTGCCAGCTCACGAATCAGGACAAGCATGAACACTGAAGCTTTCTTT. The encoded protein is CASSRIRTSMNTEAFF.

The chain combines TRBV7-9 with TRBJ2-5; the D is unclear. This CDR3 contains 12 residues. Germline CDR1 reads SEHNR; CDR2 reads FQNEAQ (reference sequence). V lost 5 bases, J lost 7 bases, and 11 bases lay in between. The CDR3 DNA sequence: TGTGCCAGCAGCACCAATCTCGGGACCCAGTACTTC. Amino acids: CASSTNLGTQYF. Complete variable domain (other parts from reference TRBV7-9 and TRBJ2-5): DTGVSQNPRHKITKRGQNVTFRCDPISEHNRLYWYRQTLGQGPEFLTYFQNEAQLEKSRLLSDRFSAERPKGSFSTLEIQRTEQGDSAMYLCASSTNLGTQYFGPGTRLLVL.

The chain links TRBV10-3 to TRBJ2-3, with D perhaps matching TRBD2 (5 bases). Between the trimmed V and J ends, which lost 4 bases and 4 bases, there was a span of 9 bases. The CDR3 extends over 13 amino acids. Germline loops: CDR1 ENHRY, CDR2 SYGVKD. Here the CDR3 DNA reads TGTGCCATCAGTGTGCTAGCTCCAGATACGCAGTATTTT. Protein: CAISVLAPDTQYF.

J is TRBJ1-2 and V is TRBV10-3, with 9 bases identical to TRBD1. CDR1 is ENHRY and CDR2 is SYGVKD in the germline V gene. V trimming: 6 bases; J trimming: 4 bases; junction bases outside the gene matches: 6. The CDR3 has 14 amino acids. The DNA of the CDR3 is TGTGCCATCAGGGGCGGACAGGGGCTCTATGGCTACACCTTC. Protein: CAIRGGQGLYGYTF.

J is TRBJ2-5 and V is TRBV4-2, with 12 bases that match TRBD2. The end of the DNA fits TRBJ2-7 better, so the J call may be wrong. The length of the CDR3 is 15 residues. CDR1 and CDR2 from the germline V gene are LGHNA and YNFKEQ. The CDR3 region has the DNA TGTGCCAGCAGCCAACCGGGACTAGCGGGTTCCGAGCAGTACTTC. As protein: CASSQPGLAGSEQYF.

About this clone: One end of the junction does not line up with germline, which may come from a read error. This rearrangement joins TRBV7-2 to TRBJ2-7; 8 bases are a match to TRBD2. This CDR3 has 14 residues. CDR1 and CDR2 (germline): SGHTA, FQGNSA. CDR3 nucleotides: TGTGCCAGCAGCCCAAGCGGGGGAGGGGCCTCTCCGAAGTTC. It codes for CASSPSGGGASPKF. Together with reference TRBV7-2 and TRBJ2-7, the CDR3 gives the full variable domain: GAGVSQSPSNKVTEKGKDVELRCDPISGHTALYWYRQSLGQGLEFLIYFQGNSAPDKSGLPSDRFSAERTGGSVSTLTIQRTQQEDSAVYLCASSPSGGGASPKFGPGTRLTVT.

In the case of this clone: It is likely a read error, because the conserved phenylalanine at the end of the CDR3 is missing. This chain links TRBV5-8 with TRBJ1-1; TRBD1 aligns across 9 bases. The V and J ends lost 0 bases and 4 bases, in that order; junction bases with no gene match: 4. This CDR3 region has 15 residues. Per germline, CDR1 SGHTS and CDR2 YDEGEE. The CDR3: CASSLGWDRVTEAFL. For the CDR3, the DNA is TGTGCCAGCAGCTTGGGATGGGACAGGGTCACTGAAGCTTTCCTT.

The rearrangement links TRBV27 to TRBJ2-7, with D uncertain. V lost 6 bases to trimming and J lost 2 bases, with 20 bases between them. Per germline, CDR1 MNHEY and CDR2 SMNVEV (reference sequence). There are 16 residues in the CDR3. CDR3 sequence (DNA): TGTGCCAGCAGGCTTACGGAGAACGACTTGACCTACGAGCAGTACTTC. Translating it yields CASRLTENDLTYEQYF.

The rearrangement links TRBV6-5 to TRBJ2-7; 11 bases align to TRBD1. Germline CDR1 is MNHEY and CDR2 is SVGAGI. V dropped 1 base and J dropped 10; count of bases not matched to a gene: 9. This CDR3 comprises 15 residues. The CDR3 nucleotides are TGTGCCAGCAGTTACTTCGGGACAGGGGGTCCGCTTCAGTACTTC. This translates into CASSYFGTGGPLQYF.

The chain couples TRBV27 to TRBJ2-7, with 8 bases that match TRBD1. This CDR3 is built from 13 residues. Germline V gene sequence: CDR1 MNHEY, CDR2 SMNVEV (reference sequence). J lost 9 bases, V lost 4 bases, and 8 bases had no gene match. The CDR3 region is CASSYGQGKGQYF. CDR3 DNA: TGTGCCAGCAGTTATGGACAGGGTAAGGGGCAGTACTTC.

The chain has TRBV19 and TRBJ1-3, with TRBD1 matching over 7 bases. The CDR3 loop spans 13 amino acids. Looked up from germline, CDR1 is LNHDA and CDR2 is SQIVND (reference sequence). The trim removed 9 bases at V and 7 bases at J, leaving 9 bases unmatched. The CDR3 DNA sequence: TGTGCCAGCCTCGGGGACAGTCGGAACACCATATATTTT. Translated: CASLGDSRNTIYF.

V and J are TRBV11-3 and TRBJ2-7, with 7 bases that match TRBD1. The V and J ends lost 5 bases and 2 bases, in that order; junction bases with no gene match: 3. The CDR3 runs 13 residues. Germline values: CDR1 SGHNT, CDR2 YENEEA. This chain's CDR3 is CASSRTGTYEQYF. CDR3 bases: TGTGCCAGCAGCCGGACAGGTACCTACGAGCAGTACTTC.

The chain is built from TRBV4-2 and TRBJ2-2, with 14 bases lining up with TRBD2. The ends lost 4 bases at V and 8 bases at J; junction bases unmatched: 12. Germline lookup yields CDR1 LGHNA and CDR2 YNFKEQ. The CDR3 has 18 amino acids. CDR3 loop: CASSPRLAGGVMAGELFF. CDR3 DNA sequence: TGTGCCAGCAGCCCCCGACTAGCGGGAGGGGTAATGGCTGGGGAGCTGTTTTTT.

V gene TRBV28 combines with J gene TRBJ2-6; possible D gene TRBD1, 6 bases. Germline V lookup: CDR1 MDHEN, CDR2 SYDVKM. The CDR3 spans 19 residues. Trimming took off 6 bases at V and 0 bases at J, with 21 bases between the two ends. CDR3 residues: CASSAPPPGQVSGANVLTF. The DNA of the CDR3 is TGTGCCAGCAGCGCGCCCCCTCCGGGACAAGTCTCTGGGGCCAACGTCCTGACTTTC.

J is TRBJ2-1 and V is TRBV12-5; 7 nucleotides match TRBD1. V gave up 8 bases and J gave up 4 bases; unmatched junction bases: 8. The CDR3 is 14 residues long. Germline V gives CDR1 LGHNT, CDR2 FRNRAP. The CDR3 DNA follows: TGTGCTAGTAGTACGGGACAGCTTTACAATGAGCAGTTCTTC. It yields the protein CASSTGQLYNEQFF.